The clone carrying this TCR beta chain was counted only a few times. Its antigen is still unknown. The source of the sample is a study of T-cell memory formation after mild COVID-19. In the study overall: TCR clusters were mostly donor specific.

MiXCR was run by TCRdb on the 5' RACE reads, yielding one entry per CDR3 protein. The sample shows around 200,000 distinct CDR3 sequences, about a fifth of them seen only once. CDR1 and CDR2 (germline): MDHEN, SYDVKM. The V gene lost 6 bases and the J gene lost 8 bases, with 16 bases spanning the gap. There are 13 residues in the CDR3. General study points: In pre-infection memory, a portion of responding clones appeared, which suggested that cross-reactive memory joined. CD4+ contracting clones were mainly CM and EM; CD8+ ones, EMRA. Whether day 37 second-wave clones are SARS-CoV-2-specific was not confirmed.

The source is a man aged 18 to 29 who had mild COVID-19 (a few samples of this study predate the infection). Cell type and time point are not known. Sequenced material: PBMCs or a T cell subset sorted from them (not recorded which). The chain carries TRBV28 and TRBJ1-2; D gene ambiguous. CDR3 in DNA: TGTGCCAGCAGCCCCCCCCCGGCGAGAGGCTACACCTTC. Amino acids: CASSPPPARGYTF.